The rows below give T cell receptor beta chains drawn from one sample of a study of T cells in Graves' hyperthyroidism and ophthalmopathy. Via MiXCR, TCRdb re-called the multiplex PCR reads, giving one row per CDR3 protein. The sample records fewer than 450,000 distinct CDR3 sequences, approximately 18% being singletons. The sequencing input was blood. Receptor source: a woman aged 30 to 39 with Graves' hyperthyroidism that later progressed to Graves' ophthalmopathy. The CDR3 runs from the conserved cysteine through the conserved F or W. D genes are given only for firm matches. A clone size is listed for some rows: how often the clone was seen (once, few, many), or a class if it is expanded.

clone_size j_call d_call v_call cdr3_length cdr3_nt cdr3_aa
- TRBJ1-1 TRBD1 TRBV15 17 TGTGCCACCAGCAAGTCGACAGGGGGCGTCGGGAACACTGAAGCTTTCTTT CATSKSTGGVGNTEAFF
many TRBJ2-3 - TRBV20-1 13 TGCAGTGCTGGGTCGGGCGGGACAGATACGCAGTATTTT CSAGSGGTDTQYF
- TRBJ2-7 TRBD1 TRBV7-9 14 TGTGCCAGCAGCAGGACGGGACAGGGATACGAGCAGTACTTC CASSRTGQGYEQYF
many TRBJ2-6 - TRBV27 15 TGTGCCAGCAGTCGACAGGCTTATGGGGCCAACGTCCTGACTTTC CASSRQAYGANVLTF
few TRBJ2-1 - TRBV4-2 15 TGTGCCAGCAGCCAAGGACTGTGGGCCTACAATGAGCAGTTCTTC CASSQGLWAYNEQFF
many TRBJ1-4 - TRBV4-1 15 TGCGCCAGCAGCCTCGGCGGGAGAACAGGAGAAAAACTGTTTTTT CASSLGGRTGEKLFF
many TRBJ1-3 - TRBV18 15 TGTGCCAGCTCACGGGACGGCAACTCTGGAAACACCATATATTTT CASSRDGNSGNTIYF
many TRBJ1-4 - TRBV27 17 TGTGCCAGCAGTTCCCTGGCATCGGACGGACCTAATGAAAAACTGTTTTTT CASSSLASDGPNEKLFF
- TRBJ1-6 - TRBV7-6 15 TGTGCCAGCAGCTCCACGGGACACGGGGATTCACCCCTCCACTTT CASSSTGHGDSPLHF
- TRBJ2-3 - TRBV11-3 16 TGTGCCAGCAGCTTAGGTACCTCGTGGCCCACAGATACGCAGTATTTT CASSLGTSWPTDTQYF
many TRBJ2-7 TRBD1 TRBV6-2/TRBV6-3 16 TGTGCCAGCAGTTACTCGCGATCGACAGGGCGGTACGAGCAGTACTTC CASSYSRSTGRYEQYF
many TRBJ2-3 - TRBV20-1 15 TGCAGTGCTTATATCGACGGTTTCCTCACAGATACGCAGTATTTT CSAYIDGFLTDTQYF
few TRBJ1-2 - TRBV19 14 TGTGCCAGTATCTCCGGGACCTTATCCTATGGCTACACCTTC CASISGTLSYGYTF
- TRBJ2-5 TRBD2 TRBV13 14 TGTGCCAGCAGCTTCAGTGCGGGAGTGGAGACCCAGTACTTC CASSFSAGVETQYF
many TRBJ2-3 TRBD2 TRBV11-2 18 TGTGCCAGCAGCTTTAGGGCGGGAGGGCCTTATGGGGGGCGTACGCAGTATTTT CASSFRAGGPYGGRTQYF
many TRBJ1-5 TRBD1 TRBV12-3/TRBV12-4 16 TGTGCCAGCACCTTTTTTTTGGACAGGGCAAGTCAGCCCCAGCATTTT CASTFFLDRASQPQHF
- TRBJ2-1 TRBD2 TRBV7-2 15 TGTGCCAGCAGCTTAGCACTAGCGGGTTACAATGAGCAGTTCTTC CASSLALAGYNEQFF
few TRBJ2-5 TRBD2 TRBV2 16 TGTGCCAGCAGGGATGGACTAGCGGGAGGCGGGGAGACCCAGTACTTC CASRDGLAGGGETQYF
many TRBJ1-2 - TRBV4-1 16 TGCGCCAGCAGCCAAGGTTCGAGAGCAAACGCCTATGGCTACACCTTC CASSQGSRANAYGYTF
many TRBJ2-5 - TRBV6-1 14 TGTGCCAGCAGTCCGGGACTCTTCCAAGAGACCCAGTACTTC CASSPGLFQETQYF
many TRBJ2-1 - TRBV13 12 TGTGCCAGCAGCTTTGATCGAAGCCCGCAGTTCTTC CASSFDRSPQFF
many TRBJ2-2 - TRBV19 16 TGTGCCAGTAGTAGATCTCCAGGGGCGTACACCGGGGAGCTGTTTTTT CASSRSPGAYTGELFF
- TRBJ1-5 - TRBV19 15 TGTGCCAGTAGCGATGCGCCGGGTGGCAATCAGCCCCAGCATTTT CASSDAPGGNQPQHF
few TRBJ2-1 - TRBV18 16 TGTGCCAGCTCACCTGACCTGGGCGGCCACAACAATGAGCAGTTCTTC CASSPDLGGHNNEQFF
many TRBJ1-6 - TRBV6-5 17 TGTGCCAGCAGTTACTCGATATCCGGAGAAGCAATTTCACCCCTCCACTTT CASSYSISGEAISPLHF
many TRBJ2-1 TRBD1 TRBV7-2 14 TGTGCCAGCAGCCTCGACAGGGCAGGCGGTGAGCAGTTCTTC CASSLDRAGGEQFF
few TRBJ2-7 - TRBV20-1 13 TGCAGTGCGGCGGGACAAGGGGACTACGAGCAGTACTTC CSAAGQGDYEQYF
- TRBJ1-2 - TRBV5-5 13 TGTGCCAGCAGCTCCGGGGATTTCTACGGCTACACCTTC CASSSGDFYGYTF
few TRBJ1-6 TRBD1 TRBV6-1 15 TGTGCCAGTTGTGAGATCGGACAGGGCGCTTCACCCCTCCACTTT CASCEIGQGASPLHF
- TRBJ1-1 - TRBV7-6 13 TGTGCCAGCAGCTTAGCGTGGGGGACTGAAGCTCTCTTT CASSLAWGTEALF
many TRBJ1-6 TRBD1 TRBV28 14 TGTGCCAGCAATCCGGGACAGGGTTGGCCACCCCTCCACTTT CASNPGQGWPPLHF
few TRBJ2-7 - TRBV29-1 14 TGCAGCGTTGCCCTGAAGCGCCATGATTACGAGCAGTACTTC CSVALKRHDYEQYF
few TRBJ2-1 - TRBV30 15 TGTGCCTGGAGCGGCCTAACTCCGGGTTACAATGAGCAGTTCTTC CAWSGLTPGYNEQFF
many TRBJ2-7 - TRBV3-1 14 TGTGCCAGCAGCCACGGGACATATGGCTACGAGCAGTACTTC CASSHGTYGYEQYF
many TRBJ2-7 - TRBV9 15 TGTGCCAGCAGCGTAAGTTTGGGCAGGGCCTACGAGCAGTACTTC CASSVSLGRAYEQYF